A selection of T cell receptor beta chains follows, all from one sample in a study of blood T cell repertoires in COVID-19. Sequenced by immunoSEQ multiplex PCR; TCRdb stores in-frame clones only, minus some. Counted here are around 320,000 clones, 65% to 90% occurring once; the ten biggest clones make up just over 7%. Sequenced: peripheral blood. These receptors were taken from a human donor in a cohort sampled during active COVID-19. Both conserved end residues are part of each CDR3. The D gene is left open where the match is weak. Where a row states a size, it is once, few, many or the class of an expanded clone; other rows omit it.

V gene	D gene	clone size	CDR3 protein
TRBV7-3	TRBD1	-	CASSITGGATGELFF
TRBV12-5	-	-	CASGSGGLYNEQFF
TRBV2	TRBD1	-	CASSYQGQGGYTF
TRBV7-2	TRBD2	few	CASSSGLAGRQDTQYF
TRBV18	TRBD1	-	CASSPGTDTFF
TRBV7-2	TRBD2	-	CASSLGGAFRSTDTQYF
TRBV9	TRBD1	-	CASSVVSGGLGEQYF
TRBV19	-	-	CASSIDGASRDGYTF
TRBV5-4	-	-	CASSLPDYGYTF
TRBV10-3	-	-	CAITSDYQPQHF
TRBV19	-	-	CASSIISRAGYTF
TRBV7-8	TRBD1	-	CASSEDRGRRAFF
TRBV9	-	-	CASSERARRNTDTQYF
TRBV7-9	-	-	CASSLDREYEAFF
TRBV5-4	-	-	CASSLYGGYGYTF
TRBV7-2	-	-	CASSSGGGGGAGEQFF
TRBV10-2	TRBD2	once	CASRSNSGGAAYNEQFF
TRBV5-1	-	-	CASRGEGNVPQHF
TRBV24-1	-	-	CATSDRGGYTF
TRBV19	TRBD1	-	CASSLGQGRSNYEQYF
TRBV5-4	TRBD2	-	CASSSGTNYEQYF
TRBV18	-	-	CASSPKQNTEAFF
TRBV18	TRBD1	-	CASSLKTGADQPQHF
TRBV30	-	-	CAWSVDPGFGYEQYF
TRBV5-6	TRBD1	-	CASSMNRGRNNEQFF
TRBV6-5	TRBD1	-	CASGDRALTDTQYF
TRBV27	TRBD1	-	CASRRTGGVVSQPQHF
TRBV7-9	-	-	CASSIAPPPGDEAFF
TRBV6-1	-	once	CASSEGQAGYYGYTF
TRBV7-3	TRBD1	-	CASSLLGTDPGELFF
TRBV7-8	-	-	CASSLGPGRDTEAFF
TRBV24-1	TRBD2	-	CATSDPTSGGAPDTQYF
TRBV24-1	TRBD2	-	CATGKAGVTDTQYF
TRBV3-1/TRBV3-2	TRBD2	-	CASSQRTSGDYNEQFF
TRBV18	TRBD2	once	CASSQLRGGFTDTQYF
TRBV24-1	-	-	CATSDSGVVTEAFF
TRBV27	-	-	CASSLQNPSTDTQYF
TRBV27	-	-	CASSLLRGGGTEAFF
TRBV7-9	-	-	CASSTVSYNSPLHF
TRBV3-1/TRBV3-2	-	-	CASSQGRGISEQYF
TRBV27	-	-	CATKQEAGQEKLFF
TRBV6-4	TRBD2	-	CASSERGGSTDTQYF
TRBV2	-	-	CASMVQGGTGELFF
TRBV6-5	TRBD2	-	CASTSRGGSYEQYF
TRBV19	-	once	CASSPGRGKQYF
TRBV30	TRBD1	-	CAGGQGALTDTQYF
TRBV13	TRBD2	-	CASSPTSGGPTDTQYF
TRBV6-5	-	-	CASALSGVNTEAFF
TRBV28	-	-	CASSFGDYSNQPQHF
TRBV3-1/TRBV3-2	-	-	CASRGGGELFF
TRBV9	-	-	CASSEGGNRANEQFF
TRBV10-3	-	-	CAISQGYLNTEAFF
TRBV30	-	-	CAWSVRGGGELFF
TRBV19	TRBD1	-	CASSHPGQATYEQYF
TRBV30	TRBD2	few	CAWTGGGSGANVLTF